A selection of T cell receptor beta chains follows, all from one sample in a study of blood T cell repertoires in COVID-19. The assay was immunoSEQ multiplex PCR, and TCRdb's table has in-frame clones only and misses some. Among fewer than 250,000 clones listed, roughly 84% were seen once. Sequenced sample: PBMCs or T cells enriched from blood (not recorded which). The receptors here all came from a middle-aged woman who had recovered from COVID-19. Both conserved end residues are part of each CDR3. D genes are given only for firm matches. Expanded clones are given a class, and other clones once, few, many or no size at all.

clone_size	d_call	cdr3_length	v_call	j_call	cdr3_aa	cdr3_nt
-	TRBD2	15	TRBV14	TRBJ2-1	CASSPGTSLYNEQFF	TGTGCCAGCAGCCCCGGGACTAGCCTCTACAATGAGCAGTTCTTC
-	TRBD2	16	TRBV7-6	TRBJ2-5	CASTRSPSGAQETQYF	TGTGCCAGCACCCGAAGCCCTAGCGGAGCACAAGAGACCCAGTACTTC
-	TRBD2	14	TRBV2	TRBJ2-3	CASTSGRTTDTQYF	TGTGCCAGTACTAGCGGGAGGACCACAGATACGCAGTATTTT
-	-	13	TRBV9	TRBJ2-5	CASSVTGQETQYF	TGTGCCAGCAGCGTAACAGGGCAAGAGACCCAGTACTTC
-	TRBD2	14	TRBV6-6	TRBJ2-5	CASSLGGSKETQYF	TGTGCCAGCAGCCTGGGGGGGAGTAAAGAGACCCAGTACTTC
-	TRBD2	17	TRBV2	TRBJ2-1	CASSEGLSGRTYNEQFF	TGTGCCAGCAGTGAAGGATTAAGCGGGAGGACCTACAATGAGCAGTTCTTC
-	-	10	TRBV5-5	TRBJ2-3	CASTGDTQYF	TGTGCCAGCACCGGAGATACGCAGTATTTT
-	-	14	TRBV18	TRBJ2-1	CASSPIQDSNEQFF	TGTGCCAGCTCACCGATCCAGGACTCCAATGAGCAGTTCTTC
-	TRBD1	14	TRBV10-3	TRBJ1-2	CAISESTGFGGYTF	TGTGCCATCAGTGAGTCGACAGGGTTTGGAGGCTACACCTTC
-	-	14	TRBV5-1	TRBJ2-7	CASSLNIGLYEQYF	TGCGCCAGCAGCTTGAATATAGGACTCTACGAGCAGTACTTC
-	TRBD1	13	TRBV28	TRBJ1-2	CASSPQGAGGYTF	TGTGCCAGCAGTCCGCAGGGGGCAGGTGGCTACACCTTC
-	-	16	TRBV9	TRBJ2-2	CASSVNWGPNTGELFF	TGTGCCAGCAGCGTAAATTGGGGCCCGAACACCGGGGAGCTGTTTTTT
-	TRBD2	14	TRBV10-2	TRBJ2-1	CASSASGRANEQFF	TGCGCCAGCAGTGCTAGCGGGAGGGCTAATGAGCAGTTCTTC
-	TRBD2	15	TRBV19	TRBJ2-7	CASSASGRGGDEQYF	TGTGCCAGTAGTGCAAGCGGGAGGGGTGGAGACGAGCAGTACTTC
-	-	15	TRBV6-5	TRBJ2-1	CASGIPGRSYNEQFF	TGTGCCAGCGGCATTCCAGGGAGGTCCTACAATGAGCAGTTCTTC
few	-	12	TRBV2	TRBJ2-5	CASSEGGETQYF	TGTGCCAGCAGTGAAGGAGGAGAGACCCAGTACTTC
-	TRBD1	14	TRBV4-1	TRBJ1-2	CASSQGQGGSGYTF	TGCGCCAGCAGCCAAGGACAGGGGGGTAGTGGCTACACCTTC
-	-	11	TRBV29-1	TRBJ2-7	CSVMDNYEQYF	TGCAGCGTTATGGACAACTACGAGCAGTACTTC
-	TRBD1	14	TRBV10-3	TRBJ1-2	CAISEGQGAYGYTF	TGTGCCATCAGTGAGGGGCAGGGGGCCTATGGCTACACCTTC
-	-	13	TRBV12-3/TRBV12-4	TRBJ1-5	CASSLEDGGPQHF	TGTGCCAGCAGTTTAGAGGATGGCGGGCCCCAGCATTTT
-	TRBD1	15	TRBV5-6	TRBJ1-2	CASSLDAGGGYGYTF	TGTGCCAGCAGCTTGGATGCAGGGGGCGGTTATGGCTACACCTTC
-	-	13	TRBV6-5	TRBJ2-3	CASCRGSTDTQYF	TGTGCCAGCTGCCGAGGATCCACAGATACGCAGTATTTT
-	TRBD1	15	TRBV10-3	TRBJ2-1	CAIRGPGQGNNEQFF	TGTGCCATCAGAGGACCGGGACAGGGAAACAATGAGCAGTTCTTC
-	-	13	TRBV19	TRBJ1-1	CASSRQLNTEAFF	TGTGCCAGTAGCAGACAGTTGAACACTGAAGCTTTCTTT
-	TRBD2	14	TRBV30	TRBJ2-7	CAWHPRDYFSEQYF	TGTGCCTGGCACCCCCGGGACTATTTTAGCGAGCAGTACTTC
-	TRBD1	15	TRBV24-1	TRBJ2-1	CATSDQKGQHNEQFF	TGTGCCACCAGTGATCAAAAGGGACAGCACAATGAGCAGTTCTTC
once	-	14	TRBV11-1	TRBJ2-2	CASSLGLVTGELFF	TGTGCCAGCAGCTTAGGGCTAGTAACCGGGGAGCTGTTTTTT
few	-	13	TRBV27	TRBJ2-3	CASSFLPRDTQYF	TGTGCCAGCAGTTTCCTCCCGAGAGATACGCAGTATTTT
-	-	15	TRBV9	TRBJ1-4	CASSPWEGRDEKLFF	TGTGCCAGCAGCCCTTGGGAAGGGCGGGATGAAAAACTGTTTTTT